This TCR beta chain comes out of a study of brain T cells in children with intractable seizures. The CDR3 is 16 residues long. Clones were read by immunoSEQ multiplex PCR, and TCRdb kept only the in-frame ones, dropping some. The sample holds about 340,000 clones; about 93% are singletons and the top ten take about 5.8%. Time point indicated: blood from clinic visit 5 months post-surgery; TSC patient then seizure free. This specimen was peripheral blood, taken 4 to 5 months after surgery. This clonotype originated in a boy in the first two years of life with tuberous sclerosis and intractable seizures. V usage is TRBV21-1 and J usage is TRBJ1-5; TRBD1, as called in the table, went unchecked against the DNA. TRBV21-1 is a listed pseudogene. This chain's CDR3 is CASSNPQGASNQPQHF. The CDR3 DNA reads as TGTGCCAGCAGCAACCCGCAGGGGGCCAGCAATCAGCCCCAGCATTTT.